This is a list of T cell receptor beta chains from one sample in a study of blood T cell repertoires in COVID-19. TCRdb's table, derived via immunoSEQ multiplex PCR, lists solely in-frame clones and lacks some. The sample gives a few hundred thousand clones, about nine tenths of which show up once; approximately 1.2% is in the top ten. The material sequenced was PBMCs or T cells enriched from blood (not recorded which). These receptors were obtained from a human donor in a cohort exposed to, infected with or recovered from COVID-19 (not recorded which). The donor label of this sample is uncertain. Each CDR3 is given with its conserved first and last residue. The D gene is left open where the match is weak. Some rows mark clone size as missing; the rest say once, few, many or name a class of expanded clone.

d_gene	abundance	v_gene	j_gene	CDR3nt	CDR3aa
TRBD2	NA	TRBV9	TRBJ2-5	TGTGCCAGCAGCGTAGGTGGTAGCGGGGGCCCTCAAGAGACCCAGTACTTC	CASSVGGSGGPQETQYF
NA	NA	TRBV27	TRBJ1-2	TGTGCCAGCAGTTTACGGAAGGGGTTCTATGGCTACACCTTC	CASSLRKGFYGYTF
NA	NA	TRBV18	TRBJ2-5	TGTGCCAGCTCACCAGGCGCTAACGGCGGGGAGACCCAGTACTTC	CASSPGANGGETQYF
NA	NA	TRBV28	TRBJ2-1	TGTGCCAGCAGTTTTGGCGGGGGCCATGAGCAGTTCTTC	CASSFGGGHEQFF
NA	NA	TRBV5-4	TRBJ2-7	TGTGCCAGCAGCTTGGTGGGCAGCAGCTCCTACGAGCAGTACTTC	CASSLVGSSSYEQYF
TRBD2	NA	TRBV27	TRBJ2-7	TGTGCCAGCAGTTTAATTAGCGGGGTTTACGAGCAGTACTTC	CASSLISGVYEQYF
NA	NA	TRBV12-5	TRBJ1-3	TGTGCTAGTGGTTTGGACTCCGGGGGAAACACCATATATTTT	CASGLDSGGNTIYF
NA	NA	TRBV11-1	TRBJ1-4	TGTGCCAGCAGTAAAACCGGGAACGGGAATGAAAAACTGTTTTTT	CASSKTGNGNEKLFF
NA	NA	TRBV11-3	TRBJ2-5	TGTGCCAGCAGCCACGGGGAGGAGACCCAGTACTTC	CASSHGEETQYF
NA	NA	TRBV12-3/TRBV12-4	TRBJ1-4	TGTGCCATACAGACAGGCGCCCTGGGACTGTTTTTT	CAIQTGALGLFF
TRBD1	NA	TRBV7-2	TRBJ1-2	TGTGCCAGCAGTCACAGGGGGCGCGGCTATGGCTACACCTTC	CASSHRGRGYGYTF
TRBD1	NA	TRBV5-1	TRBJ1-1	TGCGCCAGCAGCTCCAGGGGGCGCGAGAACACTGAAGCTTTCTTT	CASSSRGRENTEAFF
TRBD1	few	TRBV19	TRBJ1-1	TGTGCCAGTAGTAGGACAGGAGTCACCATCTTGAACACTGAAGCTTTCTTT	CASSRTGVTILNTEAFF
NA	NA	TRBV18	TRBJ1-3	TGTGCCAGCTCACCAAGGAGGGCGGCTGGAAACACCATATATTTT	CASSPRRAAGNTIYF
NA	NA	TRBV3-1/TRBV3-2	TRBJ1-4	TGTGCCAGCAGCCTTGGGGGGGGTAATGAAAAACTGTTTTTT	CASSLGGGNEKLFF